This T cell receptor (beta chain) was found in a study of T cell responses to AZD1222 COVID-19 vaccine. Libraries were prepared by immunoSEQ multiplex PCR; TCRdb keeps only in-frame clonotypes and omits some of them. The data contain more than 140,000 clones, around 91% of them singletons. CDR3 size: 17 residues. Per the germline V gene, CDR1 is SNHLY and CDR2 is FYNNEI. The V gene lost 6 bases and the J gene lost 0 bases, with 15 bases spanning the gap. General study results and limits: Nearly half of unique spike-specific TCRs reportedly avoided B.1.351 and B.1.1.7 mutated regions.

As regards this clone: Its specificity is not known.

The chain links TRBV2 to TRBJ2-6; a weak D match, TRBD2 (7 bases). This sequence was found in an adult in good health. The material sequenced was peripheral blood, taken on day 0 of AZD1222 vaccination. CDR3 sequence (DNA): TGTGCCAGCAGAGGGGGGGGACGGAGCTCTGGGGCCAACGTCCTGACTTTC. The encoded protein is CASRGGGRSSGANVLTF.